The sequence of this T cell receptor (beta chain) was determined in a study of PD-1 blockade in classical Hodgkin lymphoma. This CDR3 region has 15 residues. CDR1 and CDR2 (germline): SGHRS, YFSETQ. Trimming pared 1 base from V and 4 bases from J, leaving 14 bases between. Sequencing used immunoSEQ multiplex PCR; TCRdb keeps in-frame clones, though not all of them. The top ten hold 15% to 20% of the sample, which has approximately 90,000 clones, nearly 85% seen once. The time point is: cycle 4 day 1 (C4D1), after more than five weeks of nivolumab. Relapse was seen in all patients after autologous stem cell transplantation, and brentuximab vedotin exposure was variable.

This specimen was peripheral blood mononuclear cells (PBMCs), taken before the fourth cycle of nivolumab. The sequence derives from a human donor with classical Hodgkin lymphoma. The V call is TRBV5-1, the J call TRBJ1-1; D remains ambiguous. The CDR3 DNA is TGCGCCAGCAGCTTGTACGGTTCATCAACCACTGAAGCTTTCTTT. Residues: CASSLYGSSTTEAFF. The whole variable domain, filled in from reference TRBV5-1 and TRBJ1-1, reads KAGVTQTPRYLIKTRGQQVTLSCSPISGHRSVSWYQQTPGQGLQFLFEYFSETQRNKGNFPGRFSGRQFSNSRSEMNVSTLELGDSALYLCASSLYGSSTTEAFFGQGTRLTVV.